This T cell receptor (beta chain) was documented in a study of T cell responses to AZD1222 COVID-19 vaccine. Overall study findings and caveats: Spike regions recognized by vaccine-associated CD4 TCRs spanned the protein, led by 160-218 and 743-854. Reportedly, nearly half of unique spike TCRs recognized epitopes outside B.1.351/B.1.1.7 mutations.

About this clone: The antigen is unknown.

Assay: immunoSEQ multiplex PCR; the TCRdb copy retains only in-frame clones and omits some. Here the sample spans fewer than 140,000 clones, 75% to 90% being singletons. The sequence derives from an adult in good health. This specimen consisted of peripheral blood, obtained on day 0 of AZD1222 vaccination.

CDR3 sequence: CASSPLPGLAGGPTGELFF. The CDR3 DNA reads TGTGCCAGCAGCCCCCTTCCGGGACTAGCGGGAGGACCTACCGGGGAGCTGTTTTTT. The chain couples TRBV7-3 to TRBJ2-2; 15 bases fit TRBD2. V trimming: 5 bases; J trimming: 5 bases; junction bases outside the gene matches: 12. CDR1 and CDR2 from the germline V gene are SGHTA and FQGTGA. The CDR3 sequence is 19 residues long.